This T cell receptor beta chain was identified in a study of cytotoxic CD8 clonotypes in ibrutinib-treated CLL (dated by TCRdb to the early 2020s). Describing the broader study: The cohort had ten to twelve relapsed/refractory and more than 14 treatment-naive patients; fewer than 18 were IGHV unmutated. Response samples were obtained after a median of around eleven months of treatment, with a range of about 6 to 36 months. On average, each sample yielded around 230,000 productive templates and 85,000 to 95,000 productive rearrangements. Every remission and progressive disease sample was obtained while ibrutinib was still being received by the patients. Of the roughly 90 people in the trial, approximately 24 had longitudinal samples available. Cryopreserved peripheral blood mononuclear cells were collected before treatment, at response, and at either disease progression or sustained remission. Partial responses were observed in around 25 patients and complete responses in 2; after a median follow-up of around 68 months, remission was maintained in approximately 15 patients and progression was observed in approximately 12. Overall study outcomes, separate from this receptor: Public clonotypes were rare and either shrank or stayed stable during treatment, and the rise in clonality at ibrutinib response reflected expansion of private clonotypes. Sustained-remission and progressing patients did not have matched sampling times, and lymph node repertoires were not examined. Baseline clonality was found to be higher than that of age-matched healthy donors and was strongly correlated with circulating CD8+ T-cell counts. Clonality rose at ibrutinib response, remained stable during sustained remission, and dropped back toward baseline at progression.

Details on this clone: Its antigen is unknown. Per-nucleotide qualities are absent, and no much larger clonotype sits a single base away.

On a MiSeq, deep resolution sequencing aimed for a depth between 1 in 1 million and 1 in 200,000 T cells, with each clonotype covered around 9.2x on average. The immunoSEQ hsTCRB Kit was used to generate the TCR beta libraries. On the study's bioinformatics: ImmunoSEQ Data Assistant and ImmunoSEQ Analyzer were used for data analysis, and V, D and J genes were assigned according to IMGT definitions. Clonality, with values ranging from 0 to 1, was calculated as one minus the normalized Shannon entropy of productive rearrangement frequencies. Public clonotype analysis was restricted to overrepresented clonotypes comprising at least 0.05% of each patient's repertoire. Thirteen age-matched healthy donor repertoires from immuneACCESS served as clonality controls. Not all clones reach the TCRdb copy of this immuneACCESS table, which keeps in-frame sequences only. Checked studies attribute under half of the gap to unresolved V genes and leave the rest unexplained. The D gene and trimming were derived from the DNA, and the V and J assignments and clone size from that table. A total of 200,000 to 250,000 clones appear in this sample, roughly 70% of them only once. The top ten clonotypes cover over 15% of the sample.

The time point tag for this specimen amounts to: approximately 2 years on ibrutinib. Approximately 2 micrograms of genomic DNA were extracted from cryopreserved PBMCs for TCR beta library preparation. High-throughput TCR beta sequencing was performed on longitudinal blood samples from CLL patients receiving ibrutinib monotherapy. The patients took part in an open-label, single-center phase 2 trial of ibrutinib monotherapy. CDR1 and CDR2 (LGHNA, YSLEER) derive from the germline V gene. Deletion took 0 bases off V and 7 bases off J, with a span of 13 bases between the germline ends. The cysteine opens and the phenylalanine closes a CDR3 of 14 amino acids. The only DNA kept is the CDR3, 42 bases in frame from the first base.

Sequenced material: PBMCs, taken after 24 months of ibrutinib treatment. The clonotype was recovered from a human donor with chronic lymphocytic leukemia. In this chain, TRBV4-3 is recombined with TRBJ2-7; the D segment could be TRBD2, given 5 matching bases. DNA sequence: TGCGCCAGCAGCCAAGAGGTGCAAAGACTAGAGCAGTACTTC. Its amino acids are CASSQEVQRLEQYF.